This T cell receptor (beta chain) was recorded in a study of blood T cell repertoires in COVID-19. Across the whole study: The United States, Italy and Spain provided the acute and convalescent COVID-19 samples.

Membership in each cohort depended on participant-reported clinical history. This CDR3 has 15 amino acids. The germline gives CDR1 SGHTS, CDR2 YDEGEE. Trimming stripped 3 bases from V and 2 bases from J, with 12 bases between. Per the study methods: By means of reference gene primer amplification, nucleated cell counts were estimated. Data came from immunoSEQ multiplex PCR; TCRdb stores just in-frame clones and leaves some out. Clone size and V and J calls were adopted from that table, with D and trimming inferred from the DNA. The table includes a few hundred thousand clones, around four fifths detected once.

The source is a man between 35 and 55 years old who had recovered from COVID-19. The rearrangement links TRBV5-8 to TRBJ2-1; D perhaps matches TRBD2 (5 bases). Input material: PBMCs or T cells enriched from blood (not recorded which). CDR3 DNA: TGTGCCAGCAGCTGGAATAGCGAAACCTACAATGAGCAGTTCTTC. It yields the protein CASSWNSETYNEQFF.